These 6 T cell receptor beta chains were sequenced from one sample in a study of shared clonotypes between healthy human individuals (dated by TCRdb to the early 2020s). CD8 naive samples were CD45RO-negative cells positively selected for CCR7, giving a CD45RA+CCR7+ population that excluded TemRA cells. Library preparation used the immunoSEQ multiplex PCR assay. As stored in TCRdb, this immuneACCESS dataset retains in-frame rearrangements with V and J assigned. A fraction of the clones does not appear; measured against another copy, unresolved V genes explain less than half of the discrepancy, and the remainder lacks a known reason. The sample data list almost 700,000 clones, and about 91% of these were observed just once. Approximately 24% of the sample rests with the top ten. The sequenced sample consisted of naive CD8+ T cells sorted from blood. Per the publication, the cell subset or site label means: CD45RA+CCR7+. The receptors were sampled from a man under 40 in good health.

This chain uses TRBV28 with TRBJ2-1; D remains ambiguous. Looked up from germline, CDR1 is MDHEN and CDR2 is SYDVKM. Between the trimmed V and J ends, which lost 4 bases and 5 bases, there was a span of 6 bases. The length of the CDR3 is 12 residues. As DNA, the CDR3 is TGTGCCAGCAGTTACGCGGACAATGAGCAGTTCTTC. Its protein is CASSYADNEQFF.

V gene TRBV6-6 combines with J gene TRBJ1-1; tentatively, D is TRBD1 (5 bases). This CDR3 is 14 amino acids long. Germline CDR1 is MNHNY and CDR2 is SVGAGI (reference sequence). V dropped 7 bases and J dropped 5 bases, with 17 bases sitting between them. CDR3 in DNA: TGTGCCAGCAAGCCGGGCCGTCAGGGTACTGAAGCTTTCTTT. It encodes CASKPGRQGTEAFF.

This sequence joins TRBV6-1 and TRBJ2-7, with 7 bases that match TRBD2. Germline V gene data show CDR1 as MNHNS and CDR2 as SASEGT. The V gene end was trimmed by 11 bases and the J gene end by 4 bases; junction bases not matched to a gene: 11. The CDR3 sequence is 13 residues long. CDR3 protein: CASAGRGRYEQYF. The CDR3 DNA sequence: TGTGCCTCAGCGGGAAGAGGACGGTACGAGCAGTACTTC.

The chain joins TRBV28 to TRBJ1-3, with D tentatively TRBD1 (5 bases). Between the trimmed V and J ends, which lost 2 bases and 4 bases, there was a span of 9 bases. CDR3 length: 14 residues. Looked up from germline, CDR1 is MDHEN and CDR2 is SYDVKM. In DNA, the CDR3 is TGTGCCAGCAGTTTAGGGACTATGGGAAACACCATATATTTT. This gives the protein CASSLGTMGNTIYF.

This chain joins TRBV4-1 and TRBJ2-1, with D hard to call. V lost 1 base and J 0 bases, leaving 7 bases between the germline ends. In germline, CDR1 is MGHRA, CDR2 YSYEKL. CDR3 size: 15 residues. CDR3 region: CASSQAPRSYNEQFF. CDR3 DNA: TGCGCCAGCAGCCAAGCCCCGCGCTCCTACAATGAGCAGTTCTTC.

The CDR3 DNA is TGTGCCAGCAGCCTCAACAGGGGGCCTGATGAAAAACTGTTTTTT. Translating it yields CASSLNRGPDEKLFF. This chain joins TRBV7-9 and TRBJ1-4; 9 positions agree with TRBD1. This CDR3 region has 15 residues. Germline trimming cut 5 bases from V and 6 bases from J; bases unmatched to any gene: 7. Germline loops: CDR1 SEHNR, CDR2 FQNEAQ (reference sequence).